This T cell receptor beta chain was observed in a study of human T cells and chemical hapten exposure listed by TCRdb under 2021. In terms of the full investigation: For sensitization, 2% DPC in acetone was applied to an approximately 2 cm by approximately 2 cm area of upper inner arm skin. Weekly therapeutic DPC doses were additionally applied to the scalp of patients throughout the roughly 26-week study period. Patch testing on the upper back used Finn chambers containing 0.01% DPC, with scoring done after 6 days according to International Contact Dermatitis Research Group standards. Most of the patients in the cohort were female, and the cohort covered alopecia areata with under or over 50% scalp involvement, alopecia totalis and alopecia universalis. The libraries were sequenced as a pool, and the TCR yield per sample differed mostly because of small variations in library volumes within the pool. This study followed changes in the peripheral blood TCR repertoire in vivo during primary and secondary sensitization of alopecia patients to the hapten diphenylcyclopropenone (DPC). Blood was sampled from patients pre-sensitization (week 0) and at 2, 6 and about 24 weeks after DPC sensitization. For TCR sequencing, blood came from 25 to 30 alopecia patients at anywhere from one to four time points (pre-sensitization, 2, 6 and 24 weeks).

As regards this clonotype: The specificity of this receptor is unknown. No clone much larger than this one lies a single base away; base qualities are absent.

Library generation was performed with RACE. These reads were obtained on a NextSeq 500. During library preparation, unique molecular identifiers were attached to individual cDNA molecules so that TCRs could be counted in a quantitative, reproducible way. Both TCR alpha and TCR beta chains were sequenced from each blood RNA sample. The paper's processing steps were these. The median number of TCRs per sample was 95,638, ranging from 23,224 to 690,600. The Decombinator software suite was used to annotate the V, J and CDR3 of the TCR reads. For the PS versus PT1 abundance plots, all samples were subsampled to the same number of TCRs (28,000). Expanded TCRs were defined as absent before sensitization and observed at least eight times at the 2-week time point. TCRdb passed the public sequencing reads through fastp at Q25 and MiXCR, retaining productive beta sequences. Every entry covers one CDR3 protein and lists the most common genes and DNA from its rows. These V and J calls are TCRdb output, not the study's own analysis. A total of tens of thousands of distinct CDR3 sequences appear in this sample, less than 15% of them only once. The ten largest make up around 4.2% of the sample.

For this chain, trimming is 4 bases at the V end and 11 bases at the J end, and the number of junction bases without a gene match is 24. For CDR1 and CDR2, the germline V gene lists SGHVS and FQNEAQ. The CDR3, cysteine through phenylalanine, is 19 amino acids long. This entry keeps only the CDR3 DNA: 57 bases, framed from base 1. The time point label for this specimen denotes: pre-sensitization, week 0. The intended sense of this specimen's treatment or condition label: therapeutic diphenylcyclopropenone sensitization with weekly scalp DPC. At each patch-test visit, blood was drawn before the patch test was applied. Eligible patients were aged 18 to 70, diagnosed with alopecia, deemed suitable for DPC therapy, and excluded if pregnant. Unfractionated whole blood was collected in Tempus Blood RNA tubes, and total RNA was extracted from that blood. General conclusions and limits of the study: Patch test score correlated positively with the number of PT1 expanded TCRs, reaching significance at thresholds 8, 16 and 32 but not at 4. Compared with pre-sensitization or healthy control sets, expanded TCRs formed significantly more large CDR3 similarity clusters, which is consistent with antigen-driven responses. Repeated subsampling changed both the strength of the expansion versus patch-test correlation and the threshold at which that correlation became significant. The number of TCRs above 1 in 1000 frequency did not change with DPC sensitization; there was no evidence of global repertoire structure alterations. Alopecia, a presumed autoimmune disease, was present in all patients, so the immune response of the patients might differ from that of healthy individuals.

The TCR sequence derives from a woman aged 50 to 60 with alopecia areata. Some clones in this sample may be carry-over from other donors' samples. The input for sequencing was whole blood, taken in connection with sensitization to the hapten diphenylcyclopropenone (DPC). The V and J segments used are TRBV7-8 and TRBJ2-3, and TRBD2 aligns with 10 junction nucleotides. The CDR3 amino acid sequence is: CASSSANDGLAARSRGQYF. The sequence in DNA is TGTGCCAGCAGCTCTGCCAATGACGGACTAGCGGCCCGGTCACGAGGGCAGTATTTT.